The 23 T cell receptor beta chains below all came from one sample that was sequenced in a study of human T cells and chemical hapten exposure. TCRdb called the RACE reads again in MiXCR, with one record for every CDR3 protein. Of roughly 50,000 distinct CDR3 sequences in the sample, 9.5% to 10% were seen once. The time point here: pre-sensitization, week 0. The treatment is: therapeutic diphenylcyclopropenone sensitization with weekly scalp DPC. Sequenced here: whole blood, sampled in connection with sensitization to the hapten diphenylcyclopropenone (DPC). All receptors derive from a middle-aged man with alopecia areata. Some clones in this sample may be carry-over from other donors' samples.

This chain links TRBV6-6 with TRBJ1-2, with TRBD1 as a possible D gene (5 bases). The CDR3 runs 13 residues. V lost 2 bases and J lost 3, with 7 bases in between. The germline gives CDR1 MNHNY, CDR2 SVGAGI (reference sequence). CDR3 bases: TGTGCCAGCAGTTACGACAGAGACTATGGCTACACCTTC. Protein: CASSYDRDYGYTF.

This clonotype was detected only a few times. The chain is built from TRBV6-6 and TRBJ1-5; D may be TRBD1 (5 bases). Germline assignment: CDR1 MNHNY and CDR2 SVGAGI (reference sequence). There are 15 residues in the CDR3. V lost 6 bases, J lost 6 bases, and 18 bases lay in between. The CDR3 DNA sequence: TGTGCCAGCAGACCCCGGGCCAACGGGGGTCAGCCCCAGCATTTT. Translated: CASRPRANGGQPQHF.

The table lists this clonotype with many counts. CDR3 in amino acids: CASSLDYGTYEQYF. CDR3 bases: TGTGCCAGCAGCTTAGATTACGGAACCTACGAGCAGTACTTC. The chain couples TRBV7-8 to TRBJ2-7; D ambiguous. The CDR3 totals 14 residues. V was cut by 1 base and J by 2 bases, with 9 bases left in between. Germline lookup yields CDR1 SGHVS and CDR2 FQNEAQ.

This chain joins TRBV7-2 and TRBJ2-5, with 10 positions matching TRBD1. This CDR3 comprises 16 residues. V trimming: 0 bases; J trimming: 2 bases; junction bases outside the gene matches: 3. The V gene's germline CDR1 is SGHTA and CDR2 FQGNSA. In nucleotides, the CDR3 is TGTGCCAGCAGCTTAGCGCGGACAGGGGGGCAAGAGACCCAGTACTTC. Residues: CASSLARTGGQETQYF. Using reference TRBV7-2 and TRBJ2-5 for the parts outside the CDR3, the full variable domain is GAGVSQSPSNKVTEKGKDVELRCDPISGHTALYWYRQSLGQGLEFLIYFQGNSAPDKSGLPSDRFSAERTGGSVSTLTIQRTQQEDSAVYLCASSLARTGGQETQYFGPGTRLLVL.

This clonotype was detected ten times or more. CDR3 amino acids: CASGDRPIRDYGYTF. CDR3 nucleotide sequence: TGTGCCAGTGGAGACCGACCGATTAGGGACTATGGCTACACCTTC. This chain connects TRBV28 to TRBJ1-2; no clear D gene. Germline V gives CDR1 MDHEN, CDR2 SYDVKM. The CDR3 totals 15 residues. The V end lost 9 bases, the J end lost 3 bases, and 20 bases lay between the germline ends.

The DNA of the CDR3 is TGTGCCAGCAGCTTGGTTAGCGGGAGGGCCCTCTACGAGCAGTACTTC. This encodes CASSLVSGRALYEQYF. This chain links TRBV5-5 with TRBJ2-7; 11 nucleotides line up with TRBD2. This CDR3 is 16 amino acids long. The trim removed 0 bases at V and 3 bases at J, leaving 5 bases unmatched. The V gene's germline CDR1 is SGHKS and CDR2 YYEKEE (reference sequence). Full variable domain (remainder filled in from reference TRBV5-5 and TRBJ2-7): DAGVTQSPTHLIKTRGQQVTLRCSPISGHKSVSWYQQVLGQGPQFIFQYYEKEERGRGNFPDRFSARQFPNYSSELNVNALLLGDSALYLCASSLVSGRALYEQYFGPGTRLTVT.

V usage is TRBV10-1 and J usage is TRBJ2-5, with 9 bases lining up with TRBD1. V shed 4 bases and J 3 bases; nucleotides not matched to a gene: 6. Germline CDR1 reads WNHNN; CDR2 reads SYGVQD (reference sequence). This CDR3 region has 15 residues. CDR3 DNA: TGCGCCAGCAGTGCCCGCGGGACAGGGAAAGAGACCCAGTACTTC. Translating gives CASSARGTGKETQYF.

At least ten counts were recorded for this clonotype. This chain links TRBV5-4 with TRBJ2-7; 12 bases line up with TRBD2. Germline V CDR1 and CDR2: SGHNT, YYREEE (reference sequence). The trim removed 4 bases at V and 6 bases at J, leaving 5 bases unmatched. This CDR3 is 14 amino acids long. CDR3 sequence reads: CASSPGTSGREQYF. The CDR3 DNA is TGTGCCAGCAGCCCCGGGACTAGCGGGCGCGAGCAGTACTTC.

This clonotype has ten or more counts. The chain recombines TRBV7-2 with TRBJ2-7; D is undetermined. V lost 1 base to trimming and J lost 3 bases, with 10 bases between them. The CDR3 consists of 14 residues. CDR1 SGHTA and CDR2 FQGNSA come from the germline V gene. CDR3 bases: TGTGCCAGCAGCTTAGGATCCCCGGGCTACGAGCAGTACTTC. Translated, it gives CASSLGSPGYEQYF. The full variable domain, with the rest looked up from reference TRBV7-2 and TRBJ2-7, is GAGVSQSPSNKVTEKGKDVELRCDPISGHTALYWYRQSLGQGLEFLIYFQGNSAPDKSGLPSDRFSAERTGGSVSTLTIQRTQQEDSAVYLCASSLGSPGYEQYFGPGTRLTVT.

CDR3 region: CASFWGGNTEAFF. The CDR3 nucleotides are TGTGCCAGTTTTTGGGGAGGAAACACTGAAGCTTTCTTT. The rearrangement joins TRBV12-3 or TRBV12-4 to TRBJ1-1; D unclear. Trimming stripped 9 bases from V and 2 bases from J, with 13 bases between. The CDR3 covers 13 residues.

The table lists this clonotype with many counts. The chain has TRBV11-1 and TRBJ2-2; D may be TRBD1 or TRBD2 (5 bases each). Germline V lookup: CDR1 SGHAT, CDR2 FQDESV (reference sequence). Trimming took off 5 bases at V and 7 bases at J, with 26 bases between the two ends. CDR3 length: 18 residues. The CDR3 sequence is CASSHILPGPPSSGELFF. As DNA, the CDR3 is TGTGCCAGCAGCCACATTCTACCGGGACCGCCCTCGAGCGGGGAGCTGTTTTTT.

In DNA, the CDR3 is TGTGCCAGCAGCCAGGGTTTAAACACTGAAGCTTTCTTT. It is translated as CASSQGLNTEAFF. The chain is built from TRBV3-1 and TRBJ1-1, with D hard to call. There are 13 residues in the CDR3. V lost 3 bases and J 2 bases, leaving 7 bases between the germline ends. From germline, CDR1 is LGHDT and CDR2 YNNKEL (reference sequence).

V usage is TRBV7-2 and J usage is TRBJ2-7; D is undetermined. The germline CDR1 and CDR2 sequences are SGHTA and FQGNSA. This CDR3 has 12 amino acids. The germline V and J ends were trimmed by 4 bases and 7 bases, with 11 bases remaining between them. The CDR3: CASSWKVREQYF. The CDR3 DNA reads TGTGCCAGCAGCTGGAAGGTTAGGGAGCAGTACTTC. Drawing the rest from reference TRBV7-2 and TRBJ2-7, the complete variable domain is GAGVSQSPSNKVTEKGKDVELRCDPISGHTALYWYRQSLGQGLEFLIYFQGNSAPDKSGLPSDRFSAERTGGSVSTLTIQRTQQEDSAVYLCASSWKVREQYFGPGTRLTVT.

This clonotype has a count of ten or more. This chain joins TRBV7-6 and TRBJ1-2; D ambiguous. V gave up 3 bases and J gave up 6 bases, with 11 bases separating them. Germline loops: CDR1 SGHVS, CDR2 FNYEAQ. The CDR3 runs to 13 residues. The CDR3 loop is CASSLAGTDGYTF. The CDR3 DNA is TGTGCCAGCAGCTTGGCGGGAACGGATGGCTACACCTTC. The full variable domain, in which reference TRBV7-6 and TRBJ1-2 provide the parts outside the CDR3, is GAGVSQSPRYKVTKRGQDVALRCDPISGHVSLYWYRQALGQGPEFLTYFNYEAQQDKSGLPNDRFSAERPEGSISTLTIQRTEQRDSAMYRCASSLAGTDGYTFGSGTRLTVV.

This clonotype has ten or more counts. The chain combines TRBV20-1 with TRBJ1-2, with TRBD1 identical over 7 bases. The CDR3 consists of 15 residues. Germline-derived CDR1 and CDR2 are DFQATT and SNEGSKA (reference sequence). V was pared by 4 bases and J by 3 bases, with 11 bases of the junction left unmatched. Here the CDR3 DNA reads TGCAGTGCTACTCCCCAGACAGGGTTCGACTATGGCTACACCTTC. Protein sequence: CSATPQTGFDYGYTF.

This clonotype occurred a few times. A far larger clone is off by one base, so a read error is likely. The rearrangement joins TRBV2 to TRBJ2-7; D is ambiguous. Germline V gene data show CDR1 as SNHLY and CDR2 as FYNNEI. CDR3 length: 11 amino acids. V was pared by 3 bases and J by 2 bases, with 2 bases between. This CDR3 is CASSDTYEQYF. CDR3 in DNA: TGTGCCAGCAGTGACACCTACGAGCAGTACTTC.

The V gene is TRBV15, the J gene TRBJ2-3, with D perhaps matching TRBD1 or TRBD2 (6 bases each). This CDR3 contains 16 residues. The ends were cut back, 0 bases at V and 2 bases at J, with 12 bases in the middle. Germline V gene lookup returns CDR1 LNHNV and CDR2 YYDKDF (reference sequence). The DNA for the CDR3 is TGTGCCACCAGCAGAGACGGCGGGACAAACACAGATACGCAGTATTTT. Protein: CATSRDGGTNTDTQYF.

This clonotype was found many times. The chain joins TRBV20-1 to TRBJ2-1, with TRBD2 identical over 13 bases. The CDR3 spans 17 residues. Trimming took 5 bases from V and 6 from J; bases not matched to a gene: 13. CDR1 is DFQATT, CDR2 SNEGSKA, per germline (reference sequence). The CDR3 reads CSAWTSGRGDLSNEQFF. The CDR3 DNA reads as TGCAGTGCTTGGACTAGCGGGAGAGGGGACCTGAGCAATGAGCAGTTCTTC.

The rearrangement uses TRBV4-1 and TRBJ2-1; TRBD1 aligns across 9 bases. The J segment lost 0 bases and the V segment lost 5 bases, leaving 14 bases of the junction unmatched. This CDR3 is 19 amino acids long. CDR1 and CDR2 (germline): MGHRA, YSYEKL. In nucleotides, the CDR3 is TGCGCCAGCAGCACTGGGGGACAGGGACGCTCCAGCTCCTACAATGAGCAGTTCTTC. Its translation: CASSTGGQGRSSSYNEQFF.

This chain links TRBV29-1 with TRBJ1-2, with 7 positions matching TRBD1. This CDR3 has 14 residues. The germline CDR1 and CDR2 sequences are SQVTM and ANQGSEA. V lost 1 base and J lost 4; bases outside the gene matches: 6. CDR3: CSVEASQGSYGYTF. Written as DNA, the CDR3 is TGCAGCGTTGAAGCGTCACAGGGGAGCTATGGCTACACCTTC.

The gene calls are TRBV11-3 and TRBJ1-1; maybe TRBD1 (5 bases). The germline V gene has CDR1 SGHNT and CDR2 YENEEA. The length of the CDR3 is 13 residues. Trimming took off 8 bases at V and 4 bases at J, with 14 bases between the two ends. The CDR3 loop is CASSPSRGTEAFF. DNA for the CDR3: TGTGCCAGCTCCCCCTCTAGGGGCACTGAAGCTTTCTTT. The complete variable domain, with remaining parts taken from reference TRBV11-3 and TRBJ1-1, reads EAGVVQSPRYKIIEKKQPVAFWCNPISGHNTLYWYLQNLGQGPELLIRYENEEAVDDSQLPKDRFSAERLKGVDSTLKIQPAELGDSAVYLCASSPSRGTEAFFGQGTRLTVV.

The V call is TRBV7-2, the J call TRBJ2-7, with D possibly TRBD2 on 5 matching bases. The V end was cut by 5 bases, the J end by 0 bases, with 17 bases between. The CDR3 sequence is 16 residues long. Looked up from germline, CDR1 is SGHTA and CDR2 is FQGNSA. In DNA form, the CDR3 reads TGTGCCAGCAGCCCACGCTATGACGGGAACTCCTACGAGCAGTACTTC. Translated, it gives CASSPRYDGNSYEQYF. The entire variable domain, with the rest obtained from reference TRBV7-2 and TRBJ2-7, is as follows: GAGVSQSPSNKVTEKGKDVELRCDPISGHTALYWYRQSLGQGLEFLIYFQGNSAPDKSGLPSDRFSAERTGGSVSTLTIQRTQQEDSAVYLCASSPRYDGNSYEQYFGPGTRLTVT.

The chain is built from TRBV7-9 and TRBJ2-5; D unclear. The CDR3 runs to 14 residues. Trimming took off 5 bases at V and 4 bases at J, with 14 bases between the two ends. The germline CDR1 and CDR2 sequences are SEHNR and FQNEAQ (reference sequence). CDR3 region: CASSLSMRGETQYF. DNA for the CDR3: TGTGCCAGCAGCCTCTCGATGAGAGGAGAGACCCAGTACTTC.